This entry describes one T cell receptor (beta chain). Its antigen is undetermined. The germline V and J ends were trimmed by 4 bases and 3 bases, with 8 bases remaining between them. The CDR3 has 13 amino acids. Germline V lookup: CDR1 SGHRS, CDR2 YFSETQ. Profiling relied on immunoSEQ multiplex PCR, and the TCRdb table lists in-frame clones only, not all of them. The profile shows 180,000 or so clones, roughly 88% of them singletons. This sample was included in a study of cytomegalovirus exposure and HLA in healthy donors. Turning to the study itself: The 120 or so validation repertoires were produced on the same platform as the roughly 690 repertoires of the first cohort. This was reported in a later analysis.

The donors were members of the 120-subject validation cohort (separate from the approximately 670-subject first cohort). Study results and limitations: The TCR clusters that emerged in the first cohort tended, a later analysis found, to co-occur in the 110 or so validation repertoires. The investigators catalogued about 170 TCR beta chains as cytomegalovirus-associated.

The sequenced sample consisted of PBMCs. The sequence came from a woman under 40 in good health and CMV-seropositive. The genes are TRBV5-1 and TRBJ2-1, with D hard to call. CDR3 amino acids: CASSEENYNEQFF. CDR3 coding DNA: TGCGCCAGCAGCGAGGAAAACTACAATGAGCAGTTCTTC.